This T cell receptor (beta chain) was retrieved from a study of blood T cell repertoires in COVID-19. In the study overall: Researchers got acute and convalescent COVID-19 samples from the United States, Italy and Spain.

CDR3 length equals 15 residues. Germline V CDR1 and CDR2: SGDLS, YYNGEE. With 3 bases clipped from V and 1 base from J, the junction kept 4 bases outside the gene matches. Original processing methods: Cell counts per sample came from amplifying reference gene primers. Method: immunoSEQ multiplex PCR; TCRdb's copy keeps in-frame clones and lacks some. Clone size and V and J calls were adopted from that table, with D and trimming inferred from the DNA. The sample lists roughly 80,000 clones; roughly 86% were seen once. Material for sequencing was peripheral blood. This sequence originates from a human donor in a cohort sampled during active COVID-19. The chain recombines TRBV9 with TRBJ1-5; 7 bases match TRBD1. The CDR3 spells CASSATGQSNQPQHF. The CDR3 DNA sequence: TGTGCCAGCAGCGCAACGGGACAGAGCAATCAGCCCCAGCATTTT. Based on the CDR3 plus reference TRBV9 and TRBJ1-5, the full variable domain is DSGVTQTPKHLITATGQRVTLRCSPRSGDLSVYWYQQSLDQGLQFLIQYYNGEERAKGNILERFSAQQFPDLHSELNLSSLELGDSALYFCASSATGQSNQPQHFGDGTRLSIL.